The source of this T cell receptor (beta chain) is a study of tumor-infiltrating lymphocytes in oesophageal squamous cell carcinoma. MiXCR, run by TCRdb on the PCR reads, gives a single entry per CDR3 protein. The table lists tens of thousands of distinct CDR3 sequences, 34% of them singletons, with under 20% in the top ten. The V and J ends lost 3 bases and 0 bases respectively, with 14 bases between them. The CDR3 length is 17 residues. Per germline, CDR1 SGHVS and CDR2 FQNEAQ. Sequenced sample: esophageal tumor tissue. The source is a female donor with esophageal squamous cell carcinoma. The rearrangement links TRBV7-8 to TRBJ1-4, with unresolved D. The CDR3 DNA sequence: TGTGCCAGCAGCTTCTCCCCGGTAGAGGCAACTAATGAAAAACTGTTTTTT. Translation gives CASSFSPVEATNEKLFF.